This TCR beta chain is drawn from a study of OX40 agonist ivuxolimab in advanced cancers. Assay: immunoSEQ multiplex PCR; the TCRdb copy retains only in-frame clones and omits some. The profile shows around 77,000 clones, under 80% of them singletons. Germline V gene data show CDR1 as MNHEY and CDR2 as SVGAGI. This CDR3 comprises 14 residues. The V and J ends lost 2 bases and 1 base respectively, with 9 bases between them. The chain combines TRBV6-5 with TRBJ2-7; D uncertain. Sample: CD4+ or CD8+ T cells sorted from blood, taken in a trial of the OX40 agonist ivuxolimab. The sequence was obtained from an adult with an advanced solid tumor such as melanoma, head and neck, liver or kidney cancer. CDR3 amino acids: CASSYRGGSYEQYF. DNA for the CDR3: TGTGCCAGCAGTTACCGCGGTGGATCCTACGAGCAGTACTTC.